This TCR beta chain was obtained from a study of T cells in Graves' hyperthyroidism and ophthalmopathy (dated by TCRdb to the late 2010s). With respect to the entire study: Peripheral blood was collected at initial diagnosis, before any treatment. A discovery cohort of about 96 patients, approximately 44 with Graves' ophthalmopathy and approximately 55 with stable Graves' hyperthyroidism, was used to find distinguishing TCR V-J signatures. TCR Vbeta CDR3 sequencing of some 140 peripheral blood samples (under 45 ophthalmopathy, some 75 hyperthyroidism and some 17 progressor patients) is reported in the paper. Following sampling, methimazole starting at 30 mg daily was given to hyperthyroidism patients, and high-dose intravenous methylprednisolone was given to ophthalmopathy patients. In addition, the study compared T-cell repertoires in thyroid tissue and in blood from five to seven Graves' hyperthyroidism patients. Whether ophthalmopathy could be predicted prospectively was tested in an independent validation cohort made up of 18 to 20 hyperthyroidism patients plus 17 patients who later progressed to ophthalmopathy. The 100 discovery patients were randomly divided into training and test sets at a 7:3 ratio.

Graves' hyperthyroidism was defined as stable when no progression to ophthalmopathy occurred over 18 months of follow-up. The hyperthyroidism patients were between 18 and 65 years old and newly diagnosed, with a disease duration of less than 2 months. The study excluded patients with uncontrolled infections, other autoimmune diseases, pregnancy or lactation. Diagnoses were established on the basis of clinical symptoms, serum thyroxine and TRAb, thyroid ultrasound, and orbital computed tomography. PBMCs were isolated from 10 ml of fresh peripheral blood by Ficoll-Paque density gradient centrifugation. Total RNA was extracted with Trizol reagent, and quality was checked on an Agilent 2100 Bioanalyzer. Amplification of TCR beta CDR3 regions was carried out from RNA transcripts. A first-round RT-PCR of the TCR CDR3 used the HTBI primer set with the Qiagen OneStep RT-PCR kit. A second multiplex PCR round built the libraries, followed by size selection and purification. The libraries were sequenced on an Illumina HiSeq2000 using paired-end 100 bp reads. As for how the authors treated the data: Raw data were processed with SOAPnuke, discarding reads with adapters, uncalled bases, mean Phred below 15, or no exact constant-primer or identifier match. High-quality paired reads were merged with COPE v1.2.5, and unique nucleotide sequences were defined as clonotypes. MiTCR v1.1 was used to align the clonotypes against IMGT TRBV, TRBD and TRBJ reference segments. The analysis included only V-J combinations with a frequency above 0.0001, which together covered 99% to 99.2% of the repertoires. The TCS score was defined as F50 (clonal expansion) divided by E x V (chaos), with BLOSUM62-based TCRdist calculated between CDR3 peptides within each V-J. Welch's t-statistics and random forest reduced 500 to 650 V-J features to roughly 13, which were used in a naive Bayes classifier (R e1071). The raw public reads went through TCRdb reprocessing: fastp at Q25, MiXCR clone calling, in-frame beta chains kept. Each entry is one CDR3 protein sequence, shown with its most common DNA and genes. TCRdb's processing, not the authors' own work, is the source of the V and J calls. Recorded for this sample are about 400,000 distinct CDR3 sequences; around a sixth of them occurred a single time. 13% to 15% of the sample is in the top ten clones.

The CDR3 runs 16 amino acids, cysteine and phenylalanine included. Only the CDR3 DNA is retained, 48 bases long and in frame from the first base. The germline V gene supplies CDR1 MNHEY and CDR2 SVGEGT. V is shortened by 0 bases, J by 7 bases, and the region joining them spans 13 bases. With respect to this clonotype: It lacks a known antigen. No base quality information exists; no much larger clone differs at one position.

General findings and caveats noted by the study authors: A model built on a 13 V-J signature distinguished ophthalmopathy from stable hyperthyroidism, reaching around 88% sensitivity and around 81% specificity in cross-validation and 80%/75% in testing. No statistical method was used to set the sample size in advance, and investigators knew the group allocation. During validation, the model predicted progression to ophthalmopathy a median of approximately 6.5 months ahead of onset, with more than 60% sensitivity and roughly 75% specificity. Most expanded thyroid clonotypes (frequency above 0.001) were also found in blood, which suggests that blood repertoires may mirror thyroid immune responses.

This sequence was found in a young woman with Graves' hyperthyroidism. The sequenced sample consisted of blood. The rearrangement combines TRBV6-2 or TRBV6-3 with TRBJ1-6; 6 matching bases give a weak D call of TRBD1. CDR3 region: CASSYSGHRSNSPLHF. DNA sequence: TGTGCCAGCAGTTACTCGGGACACCGCTCCAATTCACCCCTCCACTTT.